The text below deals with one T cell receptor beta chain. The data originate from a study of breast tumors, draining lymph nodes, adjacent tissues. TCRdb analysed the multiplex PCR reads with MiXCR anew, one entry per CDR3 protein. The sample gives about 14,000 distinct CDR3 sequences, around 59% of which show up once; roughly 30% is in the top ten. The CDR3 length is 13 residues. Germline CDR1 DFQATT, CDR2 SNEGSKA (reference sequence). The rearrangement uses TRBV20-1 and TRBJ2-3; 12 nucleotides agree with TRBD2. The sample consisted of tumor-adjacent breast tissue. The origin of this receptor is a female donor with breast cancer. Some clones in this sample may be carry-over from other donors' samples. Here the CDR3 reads CTGTSGSTDTQYF. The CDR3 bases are TGCACCGGGACTAGCGGGAGCACAGATACGCAGTATTTT.